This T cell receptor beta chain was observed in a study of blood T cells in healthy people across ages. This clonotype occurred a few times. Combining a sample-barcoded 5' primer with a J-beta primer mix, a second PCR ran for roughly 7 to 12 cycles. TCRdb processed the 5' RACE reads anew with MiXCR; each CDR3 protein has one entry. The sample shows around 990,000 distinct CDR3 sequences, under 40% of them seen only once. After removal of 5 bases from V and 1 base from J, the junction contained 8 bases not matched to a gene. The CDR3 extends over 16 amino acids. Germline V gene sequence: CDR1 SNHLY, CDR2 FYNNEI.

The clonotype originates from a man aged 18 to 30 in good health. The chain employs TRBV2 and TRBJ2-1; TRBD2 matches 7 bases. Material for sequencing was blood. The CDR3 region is CASSPSGRESYNEQFF. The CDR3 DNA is TGTGCCAGCAGTCCGTCCGGGCGGGAGTCCTACAATGAGCAGTTCTTC.